These 5 T cell receptor beta chains were sequenced from one sample in a study of metastatic and nonmetastatic thyroid tumors (TCRdb year 2020). Libraries were constructed by PCR. Data came from an Illumina HiSeq 4000. TCRdb trimmed the raw reads at Q25, called clones with MiXCR and kept productive beta chains. The sample contains about 49,000 clones, approximately 22% of them found a single time. More than 3.5% of the sample goes to the ten largest clones. Before undergoing thyroid surgery, none of the patients had been given any kind of treatment. The sequencing sample was made of blood. The receptors originated from a female donor with papillary thyroid cancer or a benign thyroid nodule (not recorded which). Some clones in this sample may be carry-over from other donors' samples.

This rearrangement joins TRBV7-8 to TRBJ1-5; D uncertain. Germline-derived CDR1 and CDR2 are SGHVS and FQNEAQ. Trimming stripped 5 bases from V and 7 bases from J, with 12 bases between. The CDR3 covers 13 residues. The CDR3 DNA reads as TGTGCCAGCAGCACCCCCCTAGGGCAGCCCCAGCATTTT. Its translation is CASSTPLGQPQHF. The full variable domain, its missing parts supplied by reference TRBV7-8 and TRBJ1-5, is GAGVSQSPRYKVAKRGQDVALRCDPISGHVSLFWYQQALGQGPEFLTYFQNEAQLDKSGLPSDRFFAERPEGSVSTLKIQRTQQEDSAVYLCASSTPLGQPQHFGDGTRLSIL.

The J gene is TRBJ2-7, the V gene TRBV24-1, with TRBD2 identical over 11 bases. The CDR3 is 15 amino acids. V shed 8 bases and J 0 bases; nucleotides not matched to a gene: 5. CDR1 and CDR2 from the germline V gene are KGHDR and SFDVKD. The DNA of the CDR3 is TGTGCCACCACCGGACTAGCGGGCTGCTCCTACGAGCAGTACTTC. It codes for CATTGLAGCSYEQYF.

At least ten counts were recorded for this clone. The chain recombines TRBV9 with TRBJ1-4; D might be TRBD1 (5 bases). The ends were cut back, 0 bases at V and 7 bases at J, with 16 bases in the middle. From germline, CDR1 is SGDLS and CDR2 YYNGEE. CDR3 length: 16 amino acids. CDR3 region: CASSVGPGLGGEKLFF. DNA of the CDR3: TGTGCCAGCAGCGTAGGGCCAGGGTTGGGTGGTGAAAAACTGTTTTTT.

This clone showed up just a few times. The chain uses TRBV28 and TRBJ1-5; D is unclear. The length of the CDR3 is 15 residues. V was cut by 1 base and J by 3 bases, with 10 bases left in between. Germline V gene sequence: CDR1 MDHEN, CDR2 SYDVKM. The CDR3 is CASSLSVGSNQPQHF. The CDR3, as DNA: TGTGCCAGCAGTTTATCGGTTGGTTCCAATCAGCCCCAGCATTTT.

This clone has at least ten counts. The CDR3 coding sequence is TGTGCCAGCAGCTTGTGGGGGCAGCCGTATCAGCCCCAGCATTTT. Amino acid sequence: CASSLWGQPYQPQHF. This chain connects TRBV5-6 to TRBJ1-5; D may be TRBD1 (6 bases). Germline assignment: CDR1 SGHDT and CDR2 YYEEEE. Between the trimmed V and J ends, which lost 1 base and 5 bases, there was a span of 13 bases. The CDR3 has 15 residues.